A single sample gave rise to the 12 T cell receptor beta chains below, sequenced in a study of blood T cell repertoires in COVID-19. TCRdb's copy holds only in-frame clones and misses some; the assay was immunoSEQ multiplex PCR. Among a few hundred thousand clones, 86% were seen once, and the ten largest hold less than 3%. Sample: peripheral blood. These receptor sequences come from a woman aged 25 to 39 with active or convalescent COVID-19.

The J gene is TRBJ1-4, the V gene TRBV4-3; D gene unclear. V was trimmed by 5 bases and J by 5 bases, leaving 12 bases between them. Germline V lookup: CDR1 LGHNA, CDR2 YSLEER. The CDR3 is 14 amino acids. Here the CDR3 DNA reads TGCGCCAGCAGCAAAGGAGGGTCCAATGAAAAACTGTTTTTT. Protein sequence: CASSKGGSNEKLFF.

The chain couples TRBV9 to TRBJ1-2; D perhaps matches TRBD1 (5 bases). The V and J ends lost 3 bases and 2 bases respectively, with 5 bases between them. Germline V gene lookup returns CDR1 SGDLS and CDR2 YYNGEE. The CDR3 totals 12 residues. CDR3 bases: TGTGCCAGCAGCGACAGGAACTATGGCTACACCTTC. It translates to CASSDRNYGYTF.

This clone was observed a handful of times. This rearrangement joins TRBV18 to TRBJ2-7; 9 bases match TRBD1. Germline values: CDR1 KGHSH, CDR2 LQKENI. There are 15 residues in the CDR3. V trimming: 3 bases; J trimming: 6 bases; junction bases outside the gene matches: 9. The CDR3 DNA reads as TGTGCCAGCTCACCTCCTTCGACAGGGGGTGCCGAGCAGTACTTC. This encodes CASSPPSTGGAEQYF.

V is TRBV7-9 and J is TRBJ2-7; 7 positions match TRBD2. The CDR3 consists of 14 residues. CDR1 is SEHNR and CDR2 is FQNEAQ in the germline V gene (reference sequence). The trim removed 3 bases at V and 2 bases at J, leaving 4 bases unmatched. The CDR3 here is CASSLDGLAYEQYF. The CDR3 DNA is TGTGCCAGCAGCTTGGACGGACTAGCCTACGAGCAGTACTTC.

DNA for the CDR3: TGTGCCAGCAGCCTCGGAGAGACCCAGTACTTC. Translated, it gives CASSLGETQYF. V usage is TRBV9 and J usage is TRBJ2-5; D is unclear. The V gene's germline CDR1 is SGDLS and CDR2 YYNGEE. The CDR3 is 11 amino acids. V was clipped by 4 bases and J by 4 bases, with 5 bases between them.

The chain joins TRBV6-5 to TRBJ1-2; TRBD1 matches 7 bases. Germline lookup yields CDR1 MNHEY and CDR2 SVGAGI. Unmatched junction bases numbered 7, after V lost 2 bases and J lost 4 bases. This CDR3 comprises 15 residues. The DNA of the CDR3 is TGTGCCAGCAGTTACCAGGGGGGCCCCCTCTATGGCTACACCTTC. Its translation: CASSYQGGPLYGYTF.

The chain employs TRBV27 and TRBJ1-2; 7 nucleotides line up with TRBD1. CDR1 is MNHEY, CDR2 SMNVEV, per germline (reference sequence). The ends lost 6 bases at V and 8 bases at J; junction bases unmatched: 9. The CDR3 covers 13 residues. This CDR3 reads CASRSTGAGGYTF. The CDR3 coding sequence is TGTGCCAGCAGGTCCACAGGGGCGGGAGGCTACACCTTC.

This clone showed up just once. The chain couples TRBV2 to TRBJ1-3; the match to TRBD1 covers 7 bases. Per the germline V gene, CDR1 is SNHLY and CDR2 is FYNNEI. This CDR3 is built from 14 residues. Trimming at V came to 5 bases and at J to 0 bases, leaving 1 base not matched to a gene. For the CDR3, the DNA is TGTGCCAGCAGTACAGGGGCCTCTGGAAACACCATATATTTT. Translated, it gives CASSTGASGNTIYF.

The rearrangement joins TRBV27 to TRBJ2-2; 7 bases agree with TRBD2. The CDR3 is 15 residues long. The germline V gene encodes CDR1 MNHEY and CDR2 SMNVEV (reference sequence). V was clipped by 3 bases and J by 13 bases; unmatched bases: 14. The CDR3 DNA reads TGTGCCAGCAGTTTGAGCGGGACGGTGACTGGAAGGCTGTTTTTT. This gives the protein CASSLSGTVTGRLFF.

The chain joins TRBV7-9 to TRBJ1-3; the match to TRBD1 covers 8 bases. Germline CDR1 reads SEHNR; CDR2 reads FQNEAQ (reference sequence). The CDR3 is 16 amino acids. The ends lost 4 bases at V and 3 bases at J; junction bases unmatched: 8. CDR3 in DNA: TGTGCCAGCAGCTGGGATCAGGGGGCGCGTGGAAACACCATATATTTT. It specifies CASSWDQGARGNTIYF.

There are a few counts of this clone. In nucleotides, the CDR3 is TGTGCCAGCAGCGTCGACAGGGGCGAATACAACTATGGCTACACCTTC. It specifies CASSVDRGEYNYGYTF. The J gene is TRBJ1-2, the V gene TRBV7-3; 8 bases map to TRBD1. Germline CDR1 SGHTA, CDR2 FQGTGA. The junction had 10 bases not matched to a gene; V was cut back by 5 bases and J by 2 bases. This CDR3 comprises 16 residues.

The chain links TRBV27 to TRBJ2-3, with 12 bases lining up with TRBD2. Per the germline V gene, CDR1 is MNHEY and CDR2 is SMNVEV (reference sequence). V trimming: 6 bases; J trimming: 4 bases; junction bases outside the gene matches: 8. The CDR3 spans 16 residues. The CDR3 DNA is TGTGCCAGCAGCAGGATCCTAGCGGGGGGGGCAGATACGCAGTATTTT. This gives the protein CASSRILAGGADTQYF.